This section outlines one TCR beta chain sequence together with its context. Other nucleotide sequences from this sample produce the same CDR3. Original handling: Amplified reference gene primers provided the basis for estimating nucleated cell counts. Sequenced by immunoSEQ multiplex PCR; TCRdb stores in-frame clones only, minus some. That table furnishes V, J and clone size, whereas the DNA furnished D and trimming. The repertoire holds over 200,000 clones, with about 88% as singletons. The data derive from a study of blood T cell repertoires in COVID-19. Study in general: PBMCs, B-cell-depleted T cells, or T cells provided the cDNA or gDNA that made up the material.

The CDR3 extends over 13 amino acids. Germline CDR1 reads MNHEY; CDR2 reads SVGAGI. The V end lost 6 bases, the J end lost 1 base, and 9 bases lay between the germline ends. The sequence was collected from a man between 60 and 70 years old who had recovered from COVID-19. Sequencing was performed on peripheral blood. The chain has TRBV6-5 and TRBJ1-1; D is perhaps TRBD1 (5 bases). The CDR3 loop reads CASSRQGNTEAFF. The CDR3 DNA follows: TGTGCCAGCAGCCGCCAGGGGAACACTGAAGCTTTCTTT.